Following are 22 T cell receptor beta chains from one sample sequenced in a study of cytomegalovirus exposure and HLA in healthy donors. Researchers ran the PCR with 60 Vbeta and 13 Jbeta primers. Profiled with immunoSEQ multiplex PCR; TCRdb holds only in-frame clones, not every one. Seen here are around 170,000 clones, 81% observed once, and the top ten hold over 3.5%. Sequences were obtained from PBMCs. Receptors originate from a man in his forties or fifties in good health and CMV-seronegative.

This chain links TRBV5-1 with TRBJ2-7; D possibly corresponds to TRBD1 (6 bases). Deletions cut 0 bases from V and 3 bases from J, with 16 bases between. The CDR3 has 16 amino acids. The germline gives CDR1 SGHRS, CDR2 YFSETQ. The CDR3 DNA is TGCGCCAGCAGCTTGGTTGGGGGCCCAGCCGGCTACGAGCAGTACTTC. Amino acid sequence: CASSLVGGPAGYEQYF.

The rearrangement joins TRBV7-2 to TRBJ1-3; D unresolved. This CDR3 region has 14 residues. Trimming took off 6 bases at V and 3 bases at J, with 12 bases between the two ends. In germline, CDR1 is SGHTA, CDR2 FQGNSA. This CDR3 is CASRRVSVGNTIYF. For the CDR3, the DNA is TGTGCCAGCAGACGGGTATCGGTTGGAAACACCATATATTTT.

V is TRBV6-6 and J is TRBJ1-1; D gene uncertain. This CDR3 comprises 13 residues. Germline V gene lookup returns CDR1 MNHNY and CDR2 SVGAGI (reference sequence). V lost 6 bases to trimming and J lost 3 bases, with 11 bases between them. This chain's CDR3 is CASSLREDTEAFF. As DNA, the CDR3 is TGTGCCAGCAGCCTCCGGGAGGACACTGAAGCTTTCTTT.

The CDR3 DNA follows: TGTGCCAGCAGCTCGAGTCCGGGACTAGGAGGGCAGTACTTC. Translated: CASSSSPGLGGQYF. The chain has TRBV5-4 and TRBJ2-7; 8 nucleotides agree with TRBD2. The CDR3 runs 14 residues. Germline-derived CDR1 and CDR2 are SGHNT and YYREEE (reference sequence). V dropped 3 bases and J dropped 9; count of bases not matched to a gene: 11.

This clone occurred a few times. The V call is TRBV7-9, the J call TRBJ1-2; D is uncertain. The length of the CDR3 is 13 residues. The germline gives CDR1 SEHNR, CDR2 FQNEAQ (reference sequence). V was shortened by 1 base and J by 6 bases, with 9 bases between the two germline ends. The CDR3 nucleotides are TGTGCCAGCAGCTTAGAAGAGCACGATGGCTACACCTTC. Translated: CASSLEEHDGYTF.

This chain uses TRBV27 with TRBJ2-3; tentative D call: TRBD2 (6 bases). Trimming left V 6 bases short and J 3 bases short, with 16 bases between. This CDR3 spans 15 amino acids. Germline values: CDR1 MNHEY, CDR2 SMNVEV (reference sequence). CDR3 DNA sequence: TGTGCCAGCAGCCCTACGATGGGGGGAACAGATACGCAGTATTTT. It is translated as CASSPTMGGTDTQYF.

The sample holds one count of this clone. The CDR3 nucleotides are TGTGCCAGCTCACCCAGACAGGGCCCCCCCTATGGCTACACCTTC. Its translation: CASSPRQGPPYGYTF. The gene calls are TRBV18 and TRBJ1-2; 7 nucleotides agree with TRBD1. V was pared by 3 bases and J by 4 bases, with 8 bases of the junction left unmatched. Germline V gene lookup returns CDR1 KGHSH and CDR2 LQKENI. The CDR3 runs to 15 residues.

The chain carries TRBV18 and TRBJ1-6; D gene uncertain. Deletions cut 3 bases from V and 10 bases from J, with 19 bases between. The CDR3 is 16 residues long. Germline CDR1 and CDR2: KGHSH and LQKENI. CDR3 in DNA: TGTGCCAGCTCACCCACGGCGTCAGGTTTCGGCTCACCCCTCCACTTT. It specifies CASSPTASGFGSPLHF.

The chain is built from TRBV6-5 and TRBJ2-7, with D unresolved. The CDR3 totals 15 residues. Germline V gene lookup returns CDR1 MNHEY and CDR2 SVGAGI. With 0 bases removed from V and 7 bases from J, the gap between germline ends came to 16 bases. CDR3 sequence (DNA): TGTGCCAGCAGTTACTCCTTCCCGGTTACAGTGGAGCAGTACTTC. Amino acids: CASSYSFPVTVEQYF.

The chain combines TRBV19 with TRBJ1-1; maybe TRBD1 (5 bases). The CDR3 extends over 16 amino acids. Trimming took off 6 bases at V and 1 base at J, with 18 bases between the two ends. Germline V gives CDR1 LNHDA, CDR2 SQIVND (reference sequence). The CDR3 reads CASSAPGDFKNTEAFF. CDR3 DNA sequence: TGTGCCAGTAGCGCCCCTGGGGACTTCAAGAACACTGAAGCTTTCTTT.

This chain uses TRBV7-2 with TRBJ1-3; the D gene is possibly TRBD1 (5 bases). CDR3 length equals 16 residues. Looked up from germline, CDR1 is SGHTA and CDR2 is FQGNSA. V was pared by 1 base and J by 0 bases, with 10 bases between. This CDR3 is CASSLGGAPSGNTIYF. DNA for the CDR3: TGTGCCAGCAGCTTAGGTGGGGCACCCTCTGGAAACACCATATATTTT.

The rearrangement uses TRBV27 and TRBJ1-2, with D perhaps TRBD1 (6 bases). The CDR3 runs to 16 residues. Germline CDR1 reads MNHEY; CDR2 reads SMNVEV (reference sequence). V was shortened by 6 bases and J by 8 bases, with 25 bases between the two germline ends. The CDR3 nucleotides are TGTGCCAGCAGCCCCTTCGCCGCCCAGGGGATTGAGGGCTACACCTTC. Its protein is CASSPFAAQGIEGYTF.

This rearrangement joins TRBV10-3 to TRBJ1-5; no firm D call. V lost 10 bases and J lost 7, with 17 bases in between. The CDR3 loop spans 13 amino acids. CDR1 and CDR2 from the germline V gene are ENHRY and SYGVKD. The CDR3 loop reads CASRRAVKQPQHF. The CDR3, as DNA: TGTGCCAGCAGGAGGGCAGTGAAACAGCCCCAGCATTTT.

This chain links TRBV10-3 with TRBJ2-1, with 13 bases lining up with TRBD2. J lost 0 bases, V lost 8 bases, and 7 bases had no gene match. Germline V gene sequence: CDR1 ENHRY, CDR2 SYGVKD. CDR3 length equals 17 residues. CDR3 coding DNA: TGTGCCATCGGTTGGACTAGCGGGGGAGGCTCCTACAATGAGCAGTTCTTC. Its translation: CAIGWTSGGGSYNEQFF.

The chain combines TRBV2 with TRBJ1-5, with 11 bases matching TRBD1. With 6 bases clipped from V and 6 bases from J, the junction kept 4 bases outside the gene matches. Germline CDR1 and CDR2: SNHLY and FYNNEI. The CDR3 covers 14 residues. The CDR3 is CASRGTGGGQPQHF. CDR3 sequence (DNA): TGTGCCAGCAGGGGGACAGGGGGGGGTCAGCCCCAGCATTTT.

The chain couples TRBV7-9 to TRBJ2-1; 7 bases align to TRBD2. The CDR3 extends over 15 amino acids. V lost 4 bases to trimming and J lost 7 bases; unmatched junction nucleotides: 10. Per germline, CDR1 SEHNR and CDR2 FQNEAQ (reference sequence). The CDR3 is CASSYRDGGWNEQFF. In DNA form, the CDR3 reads TGTGCCAGCAGCTACCGGGACGGGGGGTGGAATGAGCAGTTCTTC.

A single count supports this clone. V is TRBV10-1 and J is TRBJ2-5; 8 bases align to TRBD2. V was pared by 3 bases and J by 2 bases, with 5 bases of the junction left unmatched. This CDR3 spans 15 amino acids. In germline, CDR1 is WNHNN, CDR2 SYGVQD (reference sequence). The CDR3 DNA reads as TGCGCCAGCAGTGATCCGACTAGCGCTCAAGAGACCCAGTACTTC. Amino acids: CASSDPTSAQETQYF.

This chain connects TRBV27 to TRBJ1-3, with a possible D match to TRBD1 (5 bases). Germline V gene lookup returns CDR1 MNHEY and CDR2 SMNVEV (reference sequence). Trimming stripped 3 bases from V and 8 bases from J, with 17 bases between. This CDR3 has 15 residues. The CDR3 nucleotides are TGTGCCAGCAGTTTGGCCGGACCGCCGGGGGACACCATATATTTT. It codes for CASSLAGPPGDTIYF.

CDR3 region: CASSPFQGPLGEQYF. CDR3 DNA: TGTGCCAGCTCACCATTTCAGGGGCCGTTAGGGGAGCAGTACTTC. The rearrangement links TRBV18 to TRBJ2-7, with D perhaps TRBD1 (6 bases). Germline values: CDR1 KGHSH, CDR2 LQKENI. This CDR3 is built from 15 residues. Trimming removed 2 bases at V and 7 bases at J, with 18 bases between.

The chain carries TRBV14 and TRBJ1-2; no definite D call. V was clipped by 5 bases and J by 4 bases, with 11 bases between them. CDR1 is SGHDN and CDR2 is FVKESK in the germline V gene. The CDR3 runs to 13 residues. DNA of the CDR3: TGTGCCAGCAGCTCCCGACTGGGCTATGGCTACACCTTC. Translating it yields CASSSRLGYGYTF.

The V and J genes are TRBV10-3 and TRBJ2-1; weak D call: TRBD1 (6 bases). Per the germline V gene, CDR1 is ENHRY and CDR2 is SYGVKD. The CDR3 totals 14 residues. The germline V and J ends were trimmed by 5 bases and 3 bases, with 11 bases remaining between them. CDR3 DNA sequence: TGTGCCATCAGTTACACACAGGGCTACAATGAGCAGTTCTTC. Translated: CAISYTQGYNEQFF.

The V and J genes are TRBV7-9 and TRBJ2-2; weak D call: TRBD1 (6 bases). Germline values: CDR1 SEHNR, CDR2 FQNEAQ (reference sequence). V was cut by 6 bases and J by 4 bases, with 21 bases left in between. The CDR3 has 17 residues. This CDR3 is CASRPPGASVLTGELFF. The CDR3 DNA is TGTGCCAGCAGACCCCCAGGGGCTTCGGTTCTCACCGGGGAGCTGTTTTTT.